This TCR beta chain came from a study of molecular identifiers for immune sequencing clone quantification. TCRdb independently ran MiXCR on the PCR reads; one entry per CDR3 protein. The table records over 550,000 distinct CDR3 sequences, roughly 27% of them present only once. From germline, CDR1 is MNHEY and CDR2 SMNVEV (reference sequence). The CDR3 length is 15 residues. V was clipped by 5 bases and J by 3 bases, with 17 bases between them. Libraries of naive CD8 T cells were made from around 20,000 to 1,000,000 sorted cells. They used 10%, 30% or 50% RNA. CD8+CD4-CCR7+CD45RA+ cells were sorted as naive CD8 T cells.

This sequence joins TRBV27 and TRBJ2-7, with D hard to call. The receptor was derived from a human donor in good health. Some libraries in this study had Jurkat cell RNA spiked in. Sequenced material: naive CD8+ T cells from blood, with Jurkat cell RNA spiked in. The subset was: FACS-sorted CD8+CD4-CCR7+CD45RA+ naive T cells. The CDR3 reads CASSLADGRYYEQYF. Here the CDR3 DNA reads TGTGCCAGCAGTCTTGCGGACGGACGATACTACGAGCAGTACTTC.